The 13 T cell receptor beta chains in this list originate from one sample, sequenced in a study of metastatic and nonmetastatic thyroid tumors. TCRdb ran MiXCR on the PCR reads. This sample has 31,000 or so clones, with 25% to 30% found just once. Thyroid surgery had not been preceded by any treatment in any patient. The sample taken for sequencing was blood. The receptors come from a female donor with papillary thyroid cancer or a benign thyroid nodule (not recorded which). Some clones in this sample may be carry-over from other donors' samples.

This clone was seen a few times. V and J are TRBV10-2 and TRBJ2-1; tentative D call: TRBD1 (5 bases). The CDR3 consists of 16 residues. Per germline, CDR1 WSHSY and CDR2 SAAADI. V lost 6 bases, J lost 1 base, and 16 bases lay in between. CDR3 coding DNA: TGCGCCAGCAGAGGAGACAGTAAGAGGTCCTACAATGAGCAGTTCTTC. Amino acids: CASRGDSKRSYNEQFF.

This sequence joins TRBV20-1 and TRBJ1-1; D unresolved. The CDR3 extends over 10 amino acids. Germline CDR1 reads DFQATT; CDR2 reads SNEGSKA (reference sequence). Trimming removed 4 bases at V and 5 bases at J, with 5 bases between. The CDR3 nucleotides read TGCAGTGCTATGGTTACTGAAGCTTTCTTT. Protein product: CSAMVTEAFF.

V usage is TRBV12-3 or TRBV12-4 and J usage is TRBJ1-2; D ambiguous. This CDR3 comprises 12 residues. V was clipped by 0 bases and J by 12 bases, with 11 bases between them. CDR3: CASSLAAGLNTF. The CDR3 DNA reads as TGTGCCAGCAGTTTAGCGGCGGGGTTAAACACCTTC.

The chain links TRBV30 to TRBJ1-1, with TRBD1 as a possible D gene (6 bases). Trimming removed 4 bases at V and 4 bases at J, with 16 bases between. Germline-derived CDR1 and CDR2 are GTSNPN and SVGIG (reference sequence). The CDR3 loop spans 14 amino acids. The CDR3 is CAWNQGRGGTEAFF. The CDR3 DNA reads TGTGCCTGGAATCAGGGGCGAGGGGGCACTGAAGCTTTCTTT.

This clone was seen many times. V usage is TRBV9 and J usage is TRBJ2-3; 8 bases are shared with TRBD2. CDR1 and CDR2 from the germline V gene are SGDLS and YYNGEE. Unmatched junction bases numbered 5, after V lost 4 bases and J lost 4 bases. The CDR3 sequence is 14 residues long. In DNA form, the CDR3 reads TGTGCCAGCAGCCTGAGCGGGAGCCCAGATACGCAGTATTTT. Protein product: CASSLSGSPDTQYF.

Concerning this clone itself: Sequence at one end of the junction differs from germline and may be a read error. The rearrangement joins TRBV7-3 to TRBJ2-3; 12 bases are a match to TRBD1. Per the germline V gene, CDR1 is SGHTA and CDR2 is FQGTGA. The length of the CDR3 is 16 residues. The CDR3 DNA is TGTGCCAGCAGCCGAGCCGGGACAGGGGGCGCAGATACGAAGTATTTT. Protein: CASSRAGTGGADTKYF.

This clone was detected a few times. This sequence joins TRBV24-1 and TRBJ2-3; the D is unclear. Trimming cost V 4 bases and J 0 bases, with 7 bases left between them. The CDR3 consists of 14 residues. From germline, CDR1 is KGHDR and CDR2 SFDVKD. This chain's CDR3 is CATSEVSSTDTQYF. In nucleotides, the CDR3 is TGTGCCACCAGTGAGGTCTCTAGCACAGATACGCAGTATTTT.

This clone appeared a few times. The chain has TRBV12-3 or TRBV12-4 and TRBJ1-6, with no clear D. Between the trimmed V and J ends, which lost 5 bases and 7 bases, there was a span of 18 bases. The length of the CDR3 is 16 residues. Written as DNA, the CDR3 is TGTGCCAGCAGTCGCGACTCCTTAAGGACGAATTCACCCCTCCACTTT. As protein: CASSRDSLRTNSPLHF.

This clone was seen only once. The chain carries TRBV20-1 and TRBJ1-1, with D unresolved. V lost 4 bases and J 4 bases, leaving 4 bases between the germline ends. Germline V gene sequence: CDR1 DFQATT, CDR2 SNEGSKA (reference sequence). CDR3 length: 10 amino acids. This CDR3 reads CSAITTEAFF. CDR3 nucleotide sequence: TGCAGTGCTATAACCACTGAAGCTTTCTTT.

The CDR3 sequence: CASSHLAGGSDTQYF. CDR3 DNA sequence: TGCGCCAGCAGCCATTTAGCGGGAGGGTCAGATACGCAGTATTTT. V is TRBV4-1 and J is TRBJ2-3, with 11 nucleotides matching TRBD2. J lost 4 bases, V lost 3 bases, and 3 bases had no gene match. This CDR3 contains 15 residues. Germline V gene sequence: CDR1 MGHRA, CDR2 YSYEKL.

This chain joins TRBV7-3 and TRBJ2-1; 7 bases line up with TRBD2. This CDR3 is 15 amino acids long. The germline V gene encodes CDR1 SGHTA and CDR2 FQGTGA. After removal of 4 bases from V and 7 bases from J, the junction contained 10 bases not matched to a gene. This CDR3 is CASSSWTGEGNEQFF. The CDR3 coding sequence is TGTGCCAGCAGCTCCTGGACCGGGGAGGGGAATGAGCAGTTCTTC.

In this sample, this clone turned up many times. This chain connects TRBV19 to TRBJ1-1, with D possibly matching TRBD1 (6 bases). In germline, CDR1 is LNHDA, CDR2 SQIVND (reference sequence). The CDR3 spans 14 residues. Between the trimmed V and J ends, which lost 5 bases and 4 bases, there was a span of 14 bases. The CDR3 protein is CASSPTGMVTEAFF. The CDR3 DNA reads TGTGCCAGTAGTCCCACAGGGATGGTCACTGAAGCTTTCTTT.

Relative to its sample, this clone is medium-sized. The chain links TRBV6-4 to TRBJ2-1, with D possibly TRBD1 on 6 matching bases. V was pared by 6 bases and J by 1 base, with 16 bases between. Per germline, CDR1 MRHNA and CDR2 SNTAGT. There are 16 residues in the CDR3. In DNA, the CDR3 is TGTGCCAGCAGGGGAGACAGGCGACCTTCCTACAATGAGCAGTTCTTC. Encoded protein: CASRGDRRPSYNEQFF.